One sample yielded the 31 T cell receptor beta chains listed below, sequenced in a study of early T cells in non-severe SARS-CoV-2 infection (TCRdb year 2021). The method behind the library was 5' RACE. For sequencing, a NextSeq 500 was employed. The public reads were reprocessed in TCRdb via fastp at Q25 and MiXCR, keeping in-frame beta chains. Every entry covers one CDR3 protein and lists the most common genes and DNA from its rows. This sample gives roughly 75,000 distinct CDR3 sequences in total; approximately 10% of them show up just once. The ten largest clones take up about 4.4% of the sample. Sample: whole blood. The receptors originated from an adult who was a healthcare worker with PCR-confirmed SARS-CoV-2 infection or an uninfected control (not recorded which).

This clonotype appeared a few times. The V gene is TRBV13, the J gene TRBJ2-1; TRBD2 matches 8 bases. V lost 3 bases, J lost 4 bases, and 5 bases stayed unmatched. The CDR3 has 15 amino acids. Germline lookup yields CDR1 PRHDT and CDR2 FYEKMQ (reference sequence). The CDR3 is CASSFPSGFYNEQFF. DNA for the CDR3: TGTGCCAGCAGCTTCCCTAGCGGGTTTTACAATGAGCAGTTCTTC.

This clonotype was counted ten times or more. CDR3 amino acids: CASSHYFEQYF. The CDR3 nucleotides are TGTGCCAGCAGTCATTATTTCGAGCAGTACTTC. V is TRBV12-3 or TRBV12-4 and J is TRBJ2-7; no reliable D call. Trimming left V 5 bases short and J 6 bases short, with 8 bases between. CDR3 length equals 11 residues.

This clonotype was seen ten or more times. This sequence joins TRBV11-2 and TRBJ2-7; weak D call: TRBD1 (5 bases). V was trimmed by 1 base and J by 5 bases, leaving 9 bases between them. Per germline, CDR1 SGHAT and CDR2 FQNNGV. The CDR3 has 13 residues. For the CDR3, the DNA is TGTGCCAGCAGCTTAGCAGGGTCCAACGAGCAGTACTTC. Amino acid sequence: CASSLAGSNEQYF.

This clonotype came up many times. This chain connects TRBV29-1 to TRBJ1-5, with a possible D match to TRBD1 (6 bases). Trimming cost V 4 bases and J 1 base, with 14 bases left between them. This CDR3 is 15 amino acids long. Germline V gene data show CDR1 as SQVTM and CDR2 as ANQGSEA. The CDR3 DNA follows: TGCAGCGTTGTCTTGGGGGGCCAAAGCAATCAGCCCCAGCATTTT. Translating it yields CSVVLGGQSNQPQHF.

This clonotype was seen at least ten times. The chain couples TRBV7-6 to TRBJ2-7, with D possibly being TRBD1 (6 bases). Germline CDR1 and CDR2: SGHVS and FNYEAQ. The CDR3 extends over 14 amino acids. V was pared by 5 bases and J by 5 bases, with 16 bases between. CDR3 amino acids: CASSPETGFHEQYF. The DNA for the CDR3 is TGTGCCAGCAGCCCCGAAACAGGGTTCCACGAGCAGTACTTC.

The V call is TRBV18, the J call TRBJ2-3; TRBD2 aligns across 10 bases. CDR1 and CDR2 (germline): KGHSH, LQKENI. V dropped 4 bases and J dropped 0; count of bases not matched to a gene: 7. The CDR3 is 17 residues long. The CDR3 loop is CASSQIRLAGSTDTQYF. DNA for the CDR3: TGTGCCAGCTCACAGATTCGACTAGCGGGTAGCACAGATACGCAGTATTTT.

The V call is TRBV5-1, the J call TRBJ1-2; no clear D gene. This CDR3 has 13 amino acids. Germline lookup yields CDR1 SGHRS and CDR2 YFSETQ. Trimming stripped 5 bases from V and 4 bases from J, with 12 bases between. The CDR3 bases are TGCGCCAGCAGTAAAGACGCGGGCTATGGCTACACCTTC. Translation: CASSKDAGYGYTF.

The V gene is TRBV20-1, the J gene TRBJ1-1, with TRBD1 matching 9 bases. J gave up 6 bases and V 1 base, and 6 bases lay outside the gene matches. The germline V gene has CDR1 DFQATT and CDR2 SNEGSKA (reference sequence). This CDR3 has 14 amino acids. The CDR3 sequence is CSARAGTGMPEAFF. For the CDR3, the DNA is TGCAGTGCTAGAGCCGGGACAGGGATGCCTGAAGCTTTCTTT.

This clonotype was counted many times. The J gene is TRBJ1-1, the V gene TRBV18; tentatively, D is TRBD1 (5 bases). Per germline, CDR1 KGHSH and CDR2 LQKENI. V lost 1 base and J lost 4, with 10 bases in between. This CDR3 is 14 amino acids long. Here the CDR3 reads CASSPQGTGTEAFF. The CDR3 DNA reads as TGTGCCAGCTCACCACAGGGGACGGGCACTGAAGCTTTCTTT.

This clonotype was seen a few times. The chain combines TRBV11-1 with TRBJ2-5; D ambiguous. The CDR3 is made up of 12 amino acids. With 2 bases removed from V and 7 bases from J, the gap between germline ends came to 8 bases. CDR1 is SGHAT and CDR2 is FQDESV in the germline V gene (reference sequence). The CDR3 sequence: CASSLWSGTQYF. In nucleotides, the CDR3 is TGTGCCAGCAGCTTATGGTCGGGGACCCAGTACTTC.

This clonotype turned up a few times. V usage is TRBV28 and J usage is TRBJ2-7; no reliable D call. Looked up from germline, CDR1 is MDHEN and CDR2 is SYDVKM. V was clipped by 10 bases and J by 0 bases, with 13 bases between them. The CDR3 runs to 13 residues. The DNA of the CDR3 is TGTGCCATCTTTAGCAGGAGCTCCTACGAGCAGTACTTC. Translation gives CAIFSRSSYEQYF.

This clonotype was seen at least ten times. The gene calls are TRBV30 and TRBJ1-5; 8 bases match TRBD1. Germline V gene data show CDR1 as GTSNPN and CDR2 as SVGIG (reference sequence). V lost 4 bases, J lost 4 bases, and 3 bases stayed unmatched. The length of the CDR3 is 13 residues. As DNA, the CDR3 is TGTGCCTGGACAGGGGGCTTTAATCAGCCCCAGCATTTT. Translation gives CAWTGGFNQPQHF. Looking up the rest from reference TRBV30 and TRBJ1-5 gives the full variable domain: SQTIHQWPATLVQPVGSPLSLECTVEGTSNPNLYWYRQAAGRGLQLLFYSVGIGQISSEVPQNLSASRPQDRQFILSSKKLLLSDSGFYLCAWTGGFNQPQHFGDGTRLSIL.

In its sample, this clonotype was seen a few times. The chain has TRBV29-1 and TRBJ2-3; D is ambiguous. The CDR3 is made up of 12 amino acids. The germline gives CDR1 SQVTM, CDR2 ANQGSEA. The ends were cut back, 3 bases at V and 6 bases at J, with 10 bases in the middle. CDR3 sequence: CSVDDGSDTQYF. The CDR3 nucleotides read TGCAGCGTTGATGATGGGTCTGATACGCAGTATTTT.

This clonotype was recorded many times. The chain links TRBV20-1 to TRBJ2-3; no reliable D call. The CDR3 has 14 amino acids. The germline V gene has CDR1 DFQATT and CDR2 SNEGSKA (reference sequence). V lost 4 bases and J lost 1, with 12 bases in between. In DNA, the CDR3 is TGCAGTGCTACACCCTTAGACGGCACAGATACGCAGTATTTT. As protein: CSATPLDGTDTQYF.

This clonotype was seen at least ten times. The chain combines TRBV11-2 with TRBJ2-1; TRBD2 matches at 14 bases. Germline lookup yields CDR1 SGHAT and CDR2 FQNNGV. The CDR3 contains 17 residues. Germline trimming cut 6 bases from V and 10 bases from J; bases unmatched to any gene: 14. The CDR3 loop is CASRLGLAGGTGREQFF. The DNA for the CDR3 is TGTGCCAGCAGACTAGGACTAGCGGGGGGAACTGGGCGCGAGCAGTTCTTC.

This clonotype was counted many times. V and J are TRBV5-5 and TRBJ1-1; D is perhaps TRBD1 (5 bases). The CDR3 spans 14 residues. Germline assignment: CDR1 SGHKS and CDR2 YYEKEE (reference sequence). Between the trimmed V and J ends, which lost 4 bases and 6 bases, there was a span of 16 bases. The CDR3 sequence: CASSLQGGFAEAFF. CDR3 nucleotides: TGTGCCAGCAGCCTTCAGGGCGGGTTCGCTGAAGCTTTCTTT.

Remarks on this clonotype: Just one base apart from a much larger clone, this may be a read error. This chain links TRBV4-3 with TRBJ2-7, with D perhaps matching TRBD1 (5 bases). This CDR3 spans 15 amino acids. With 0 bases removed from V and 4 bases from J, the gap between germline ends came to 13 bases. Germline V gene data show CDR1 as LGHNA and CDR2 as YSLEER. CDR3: CASSQEFGPGYEQYF. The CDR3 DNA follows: TGCGCCAGCAGCCAAGAATTCGGACCAGGGTACGAGCAGTACTTC.

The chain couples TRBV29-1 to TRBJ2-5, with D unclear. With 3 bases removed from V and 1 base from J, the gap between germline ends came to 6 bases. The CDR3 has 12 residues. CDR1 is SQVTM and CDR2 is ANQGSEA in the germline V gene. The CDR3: CSVEEIQETQYF. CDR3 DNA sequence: TGCAGCGTTGAGGAAATCCAAGAGACCCAGTACTTC. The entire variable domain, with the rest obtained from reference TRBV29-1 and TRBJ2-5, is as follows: SAVISQKPSRDICQRGTSLTIQCQVDSQVTMMFWYRQQPGQSLTLIATANQGSEATYESGFVIDKFPISRPNLTFSTLTVSNMSPEDSSIYLCSVEEIQETQYFGPGTRLLVL.

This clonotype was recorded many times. Here the CDR3 DNA reads TGTGCCAGCAGTGAAGGGGACACCGGGGAGCTGTTTTTT. Translation gives CASSEGDTGELFF. This chain uses TRBV6-4 with TRBJ2-2, with a possible D match to TRBD1 (5 bases). The V and J ends lost 3 bases and 3 bases respectively, with 5 bases between them. Per germline, CDR1 MRHNA and CDR2 SNTAGT. The CDR3 extends over 13 amino acids.

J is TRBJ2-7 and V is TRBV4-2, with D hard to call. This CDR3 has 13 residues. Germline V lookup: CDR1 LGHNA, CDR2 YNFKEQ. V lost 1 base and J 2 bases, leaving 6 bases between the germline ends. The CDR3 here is CASSQGRAYEQYF. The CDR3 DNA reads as TGTGCCAGCAGCCAAGGACGGGCCTACGAGCAGTACTTC.

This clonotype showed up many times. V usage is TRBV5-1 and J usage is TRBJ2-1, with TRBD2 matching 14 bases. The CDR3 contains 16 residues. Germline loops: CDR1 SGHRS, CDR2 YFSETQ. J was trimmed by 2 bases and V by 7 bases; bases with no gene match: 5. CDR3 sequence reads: CASSRTSGGTYNEQFF. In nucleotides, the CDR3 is TGCGCCAGCTCCCGGACTAGCGGGGGGACCTACAATGAGCAGTTCTTC.

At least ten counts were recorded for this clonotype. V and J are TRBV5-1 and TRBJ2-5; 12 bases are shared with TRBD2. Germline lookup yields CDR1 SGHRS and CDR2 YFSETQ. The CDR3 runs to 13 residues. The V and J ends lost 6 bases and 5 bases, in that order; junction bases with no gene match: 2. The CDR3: CASTTSGGETQYF. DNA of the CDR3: TGCGCCAGCACGACTAGCGGGGGTGAGACCCAGTACTTC.

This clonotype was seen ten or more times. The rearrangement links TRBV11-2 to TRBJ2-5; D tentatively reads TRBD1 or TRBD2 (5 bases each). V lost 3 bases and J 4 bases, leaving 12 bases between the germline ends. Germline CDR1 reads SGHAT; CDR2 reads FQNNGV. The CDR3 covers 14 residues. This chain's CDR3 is CASSFPLGPETQYF. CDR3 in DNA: TGTGCCAGCAGCTTTCCACTGGGACCAGAGACCCAGTACTTC.

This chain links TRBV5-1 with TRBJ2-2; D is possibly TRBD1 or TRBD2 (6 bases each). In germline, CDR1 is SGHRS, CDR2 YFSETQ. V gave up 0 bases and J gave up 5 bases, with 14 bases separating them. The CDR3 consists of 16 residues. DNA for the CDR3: TGCGCCAGCAGCTTGGGCCTGGGGGGCCGGACCGGGGAGCTGTTTTTT. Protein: CASSLGLGGRTGELFF.

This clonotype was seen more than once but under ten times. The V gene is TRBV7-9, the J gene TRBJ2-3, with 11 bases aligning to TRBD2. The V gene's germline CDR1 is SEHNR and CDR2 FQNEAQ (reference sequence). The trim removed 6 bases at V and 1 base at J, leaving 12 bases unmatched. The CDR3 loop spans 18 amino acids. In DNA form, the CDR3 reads TGTGCCAGCAGTCGCACTAGCGGGGGCCTAGGCGGCACAGATACGCAGTATTTT. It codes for CASSRTSGGLGGTDTQYF. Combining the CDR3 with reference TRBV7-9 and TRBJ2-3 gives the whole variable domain DTGVSQNPRHKITKRGQNVTFRCDPISEHNRLYWYRQTLGQGPEFLTYFQNEAQLEKSRLLSDRFSAERPKGSFSTLEIQRTEQGDSAMYLCASSRTSGGLGGTDTQYFGPGTRLTVL.

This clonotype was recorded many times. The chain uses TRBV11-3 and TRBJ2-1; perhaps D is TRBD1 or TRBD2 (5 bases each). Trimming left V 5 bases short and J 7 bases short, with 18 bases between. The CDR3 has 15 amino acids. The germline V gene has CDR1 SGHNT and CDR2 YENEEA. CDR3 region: CASSPRGPGGNEQFF. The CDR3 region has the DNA TGTGCCAGCAGCCCTAGGGGTCCTGGAGGAAATGAGCAGTTCTTC.

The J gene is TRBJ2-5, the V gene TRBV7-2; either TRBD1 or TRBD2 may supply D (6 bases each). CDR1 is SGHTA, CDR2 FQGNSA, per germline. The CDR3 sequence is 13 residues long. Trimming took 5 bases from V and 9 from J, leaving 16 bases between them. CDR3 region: CASSPQGRQAQYF. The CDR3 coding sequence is TGTGCCAGCAGCCCTCAGGGGAGGCAGGCCCAGTACTTC.

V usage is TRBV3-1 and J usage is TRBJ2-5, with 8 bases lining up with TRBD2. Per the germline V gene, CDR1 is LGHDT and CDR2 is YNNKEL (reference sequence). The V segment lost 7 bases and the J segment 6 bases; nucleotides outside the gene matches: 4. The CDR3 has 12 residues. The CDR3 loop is CASISGAKTQYF. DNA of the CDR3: TGTGCCAGCATTAGCGGGGCCAAGACCCAGTACTTC.

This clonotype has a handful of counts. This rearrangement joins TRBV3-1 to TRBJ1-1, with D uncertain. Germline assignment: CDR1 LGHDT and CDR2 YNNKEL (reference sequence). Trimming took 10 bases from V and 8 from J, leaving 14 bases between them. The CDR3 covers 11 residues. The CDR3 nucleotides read TGTGCCACCATCTCGTCAACGGAAGCTTTCTTT. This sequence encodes CATISSTEAFF.

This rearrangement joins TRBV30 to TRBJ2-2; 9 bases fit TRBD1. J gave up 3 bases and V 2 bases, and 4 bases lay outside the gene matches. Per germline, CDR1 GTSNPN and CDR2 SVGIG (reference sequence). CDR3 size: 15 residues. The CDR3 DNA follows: TGTGCCTGGAGTCGGCGGGACAGGGACACCGGGGAGCTGTTTTTT. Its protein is CAWSRRDRDTGELFF.

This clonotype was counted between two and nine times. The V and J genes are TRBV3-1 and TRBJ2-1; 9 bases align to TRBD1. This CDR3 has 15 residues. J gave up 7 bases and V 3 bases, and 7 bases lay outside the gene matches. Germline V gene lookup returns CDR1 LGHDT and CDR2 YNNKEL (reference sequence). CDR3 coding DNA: TGTGCCAGCAGCCACCGGGACAGGGTAGTTAATGAGCAGTTCTTC. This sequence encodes CASSHRDRVVNEQFF.